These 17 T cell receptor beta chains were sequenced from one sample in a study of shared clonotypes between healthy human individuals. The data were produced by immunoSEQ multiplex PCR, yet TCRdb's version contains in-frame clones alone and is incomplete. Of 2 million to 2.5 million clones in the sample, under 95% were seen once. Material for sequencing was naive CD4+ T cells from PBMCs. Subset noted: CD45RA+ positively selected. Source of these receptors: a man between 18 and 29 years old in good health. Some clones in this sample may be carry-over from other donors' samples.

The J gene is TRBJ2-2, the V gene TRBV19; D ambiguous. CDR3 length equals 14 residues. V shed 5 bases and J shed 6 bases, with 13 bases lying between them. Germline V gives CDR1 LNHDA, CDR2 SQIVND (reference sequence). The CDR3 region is CASSPGPGAGELFF. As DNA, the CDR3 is TGTGCCAGTAGTCCCGGCCCTGGGGCCGGGGAGCTGTTTTTT.

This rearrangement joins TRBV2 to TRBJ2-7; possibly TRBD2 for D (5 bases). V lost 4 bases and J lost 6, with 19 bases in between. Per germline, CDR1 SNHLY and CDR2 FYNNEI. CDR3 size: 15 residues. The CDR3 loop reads CASSGVRSGGSEQYF. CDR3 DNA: TGTGCCAGCAGTGGGGTAAGAAGCGGCGGCAGCGAGCAGTACTTC.

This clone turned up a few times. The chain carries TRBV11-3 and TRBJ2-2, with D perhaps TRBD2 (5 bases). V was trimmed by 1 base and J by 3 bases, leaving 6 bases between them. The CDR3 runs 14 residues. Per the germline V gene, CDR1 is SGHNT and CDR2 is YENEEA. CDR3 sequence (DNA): TGTGCCAGCAGCTTAGCGCGGGACACCGGGGAGCTGTTTTTT. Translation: CASSLARDTGELFF.

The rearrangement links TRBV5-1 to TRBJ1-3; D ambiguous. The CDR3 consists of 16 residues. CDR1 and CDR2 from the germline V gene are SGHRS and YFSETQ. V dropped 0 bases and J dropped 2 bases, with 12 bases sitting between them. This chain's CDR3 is CASSLGSPGTGNTIYF. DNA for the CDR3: TGCGCCAGCAGCTTGGGATCCCCGGGGACTGGAAACACCATATATTTT. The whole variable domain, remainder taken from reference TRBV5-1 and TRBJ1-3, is KAGVTQTPRYLIKTRGQQVTLSCSPISGHRSVSWYQQTPGQGLQFLFEYFSETQRNKGNFPGRFSGRQFSNSRSEMNVSTLELGDSALYLCASSLGSPGTGNTIYFGEGSWLTVV.

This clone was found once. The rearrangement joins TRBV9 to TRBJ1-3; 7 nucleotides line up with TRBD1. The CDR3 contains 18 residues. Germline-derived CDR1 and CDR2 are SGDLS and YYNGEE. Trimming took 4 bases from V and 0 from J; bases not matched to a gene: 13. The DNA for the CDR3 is TGTGCCAGCAGCATAGCCGCGGGACAGCCAACCTCTGGAAACACCATATATTTT. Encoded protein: CASSIAAGQPTSGNTIYF.

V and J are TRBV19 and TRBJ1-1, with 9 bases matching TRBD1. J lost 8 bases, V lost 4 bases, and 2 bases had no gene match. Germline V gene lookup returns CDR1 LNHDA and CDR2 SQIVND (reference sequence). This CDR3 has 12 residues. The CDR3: CASSTDRGEAFF. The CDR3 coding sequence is TGTGCCAGTAGTACGGACAGGGGAGAAGCTTTCTTT.

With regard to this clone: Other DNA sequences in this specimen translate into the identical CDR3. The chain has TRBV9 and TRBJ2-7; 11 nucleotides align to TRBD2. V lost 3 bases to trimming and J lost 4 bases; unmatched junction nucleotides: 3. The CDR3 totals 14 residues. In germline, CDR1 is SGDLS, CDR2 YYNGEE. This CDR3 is CASSATSGSYEQYF. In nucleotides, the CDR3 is TGTGCCAGCAGCGCAACTAGCGGGAGTTACGAGCAGTACTTC.

The CDR3 region has the DNA TGTGCCAGCGGGGGACAGGGGGCGAGGCAGCCCCAGCATTTT. Protein product: CASGGQGARQPQHF. The chain joins TRBV25-1 to TRBJ1-5; 12 bases are a match to TRBD1. V trimming: 8 bases; J trimming: 7 bases; junction bases outside the gene matches: 6. The CDR3 is 14 amino acids. Per the germline V gene, CDR1 is MGHDK and CDR2 is SYGVNS.

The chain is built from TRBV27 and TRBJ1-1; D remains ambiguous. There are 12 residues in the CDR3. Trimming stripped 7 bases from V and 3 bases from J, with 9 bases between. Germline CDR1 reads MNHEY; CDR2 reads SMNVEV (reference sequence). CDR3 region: CASISRHTEAFF. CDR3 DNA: TGTGCCAGCATATCGAGACACACTGAAGCTTTCTTT.

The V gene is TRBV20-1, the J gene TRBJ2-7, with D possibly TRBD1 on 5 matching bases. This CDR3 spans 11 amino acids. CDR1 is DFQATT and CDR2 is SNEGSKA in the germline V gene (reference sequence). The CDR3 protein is CSAGPRYEQYF. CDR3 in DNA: TGCAGCGCAGGGCCTAGGTACGAGCAGTACTTC.

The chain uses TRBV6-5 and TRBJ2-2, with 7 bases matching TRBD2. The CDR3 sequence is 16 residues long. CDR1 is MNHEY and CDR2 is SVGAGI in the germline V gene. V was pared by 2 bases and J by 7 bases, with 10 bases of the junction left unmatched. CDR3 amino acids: CASSYLMGGPVGELFF. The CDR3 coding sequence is TGTGCCAGCAGTTACCTTATGGGAGGGCCTGTCGGGGAGCTGTTTTTT.

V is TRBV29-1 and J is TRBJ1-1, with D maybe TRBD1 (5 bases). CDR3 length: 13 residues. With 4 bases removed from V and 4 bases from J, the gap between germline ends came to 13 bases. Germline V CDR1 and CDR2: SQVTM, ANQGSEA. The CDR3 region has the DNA TGCAGCGTTGGCTCGGGGGTCGGCACTGAAGCTTTCTTT. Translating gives CSVGSGVGTEAFF.

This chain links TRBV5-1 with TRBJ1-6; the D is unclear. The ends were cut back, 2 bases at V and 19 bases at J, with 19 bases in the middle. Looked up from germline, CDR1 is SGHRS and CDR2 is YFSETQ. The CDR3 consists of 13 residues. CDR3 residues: CASSFGVGELGHF. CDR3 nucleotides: TGCGCCAGCAGCTTCGGGGTTGGCGAATTGGGTCACTTT.

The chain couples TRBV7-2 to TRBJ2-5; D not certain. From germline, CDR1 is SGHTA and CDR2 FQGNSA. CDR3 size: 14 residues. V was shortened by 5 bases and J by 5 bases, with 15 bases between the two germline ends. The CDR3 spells CASSNRIASETQYF. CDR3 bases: TGTGCCAGCAGCAACCGAATAGCATCGGAGACCCAGTACTTC.

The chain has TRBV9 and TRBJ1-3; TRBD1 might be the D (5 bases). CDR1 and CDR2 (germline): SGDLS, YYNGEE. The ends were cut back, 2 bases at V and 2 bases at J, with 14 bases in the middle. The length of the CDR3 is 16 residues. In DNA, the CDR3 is TGTGCCAGCAGCGTGACAGCAGGTTACGCTGGAAACACCATATATTTT. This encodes CASSVTAGYAGNTIYF.

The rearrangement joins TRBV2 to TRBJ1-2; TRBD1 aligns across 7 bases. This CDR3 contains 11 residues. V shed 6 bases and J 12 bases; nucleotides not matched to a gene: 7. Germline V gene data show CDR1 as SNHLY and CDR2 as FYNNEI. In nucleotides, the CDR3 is TGTGCCAGCAGGGGACAGATACTTGACACCTTC. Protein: CASRGQILDTF.

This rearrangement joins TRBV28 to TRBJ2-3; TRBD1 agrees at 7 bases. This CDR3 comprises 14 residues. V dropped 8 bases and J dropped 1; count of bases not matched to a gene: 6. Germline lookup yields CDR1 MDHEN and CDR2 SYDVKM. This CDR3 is CASFVGQGTDTQYF. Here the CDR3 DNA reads TGTGCCAGCTTCGTCGGACAGGGCACAGATACGCAGTATTTT.